This entry lists 31 T cell receptor beta chains sequenced from one sample in a study of blood T cell repertoires in COVID-19. Produced via immunoSEQ multiplex PCR; TCRdb's table is partial and in-frame only. The table has about 220,000 clones, 85% seen once. Material: peripheral blood. These TCRs come from a woman in her 70s with COVID-19, enrolled during active disease.

The CDR3 sequence is CASSLHNQPQHF. CDR3 nucleotide sequence: TGTGCCAGCAGTTTACACAATCAGCCCCAGCATTTT. V usage is TRBV12-3 or TRBV12-4 and J usage is TRBJ1-5; no firm D call. The CDR3 spans 12 residues. V was cut by 2 bases and J by 3 bases, with 2 bases left in between.

This sequence joins TRBV6-5 and TRBJ2-2, with a weak D call TRBD1 (6 bases). The V gene's germline CDR1 is MNHEY and CDR2 SVGAGI. The CDR3 spans 13 residues. Trimming removed 5 bases at V and 6 bases at J, with 10 bases between. CDR3 sequence (DNA): TGTGCCAGCAGTCGGGACATCTCCGGGGAGCTGTTTTTT. This encodes CASSRDISGELFF.

This clone was counted a few times. The J gene is TRBJ2-7, the V gene TRBV7-2; no firm D call. This CDR3 has 15 residues. V was trimmed by 2 bases and J by 5 bases, leaving 16 bases between them. Germline lookup yields CDR1 SGHTA and CDR2 FQGNSA. CDR3 nucleotides: TGTGCCAGCAGCTTAATCGGCAGCCAGGTCGACGAGCAGTACTTC. Translating gives CASSLIGSQVDEQYF.

V gene TRBV5-5 combines with J gene TRBJ2-7; 7 positions agree with TRBD1. The CDR3 loop spans 15 amino acids. Germline CDR1 reads SGHKS; CDR2 reads YYEKEE (reference sequence). With V trimmed by 2 bases and J by 1 base, 6 bases remained unmatched. The CDR3 DNA sequence: TGTGCCAGCAGCTTCTTCGACAGGGAGTCCTACGAGCAGTACTTC. Amino acids: CASSFFDRESYEQYF.

The chain is built from TRBV14 and TRBJ1-6, with a tentative D call TRBD1 (5 bases). CDR3 length equals 14 residues. Trimming took 1 base from V and 7 from J, leaving 8 bases between them. Germline values: CDR1 SGHDN, CDR2 FVKESK. The CDR3 loop reads CASSQVTANSPLHF. The CDR3 DNA reads TGTGCCAGCAGCCAAGTGACAGCAAATTCACCCCTCCACTTT.

The rearrangement links TRBV7-2 to TRBJ2-7; the D gene is possibly TRBD1 (6 bases). Germline V lookup: CDR1 SGHTA, CDR2 FQGNSA. The CDR3 runs to 14 residues. Between the trimmed V and J ends, which lost 8 bases and 6 bases, there was a span of 20 bases. The CDR3: CASGQTVGDFEQYF. CDR3 in DNA: TGTGCCAGCGGACAGACAGTTGGTGACTTCGAGCAGTACTTC.

This chain connects TRBV5-6 to TRBJ1-2; 7 bases agree with TRBD1. The CDR3 has 14 amino acids. The germline gives CDR1 SGHDT, CDR2 YYEEEE. Germline trimming cut 4 bases from V and 4 bases from J; bases unmatched to any gene: 7. CDR3: CASSQGPGGYGYTF. The CDR3 coding sequence is TGTGCCAGCAGCCAGGGTCCAGGGGGCTATGGCTACACCTTC. Supplemented by reference TRBV5-6 and TRBJ1-2, the full variable domain reads DAGVTQSPTHLIKTRGQQVTLRCSPKSGHDTVSWYQQALGQGPQFIFQYYEEEERQRGNFPDRFSGHQFPNYSSELNVNALLLGDSALYLCASSQGPGGYGYTFGSGTRLTVV.

The chain recombines TRBV7-6 with TRBJ1-1; a weak D match, TRBD1 (6 bases). Trimming removed 0 bases from V and 0 bases from J, with 11 bases in between. The CDR3 is 16 residues long. Germline V gene sequence: CDR1 SGHVS, CDR2 FNYEAQ. The CDR3 sequence is CASSLAQGAMNTEAFF. For the CDR3, the DNA is TGTGCCAGCAGCTTAGCACAGGGAGCGATGAACACTGAAGCTTTCTTT.

This chain uses TRBV20-1 with TRBJ2-1; maybe TRBD2 (5 bases). Looked up from germline, CDR1 is DFQATT and CDR2 is SNEGSKA (reference sequence). This CDR3 region has 15 residues. V was clipped by 3 bases and J by 0 bases, with 12 bases between them. The DNA of the CDR3 is TGCAGTGCTAGTCCTGGTGGGAGCTCCTACAATGAGCAGTTCTTC. This gives the protein CSASPGGSSYNEQFF.

The V gene is TRBV25-1, the J gene TRBJ1-2, with D possibly being TRBD1 (5 bases). This CDR3 has 13 amino acids. Germline V gene sequence: CDR1 MGHDK, CDR2 SYGVNS. Between the trimmed V and J ends, which lost 3 bases and 6 bases, there was a span of 11 bases. This CDR3 is CASSDRGIDGYTF. In nucleotides, the CDR3 is TGTGCCAGCAGTGATCGGGGGATTGATGGCTACACCTTC.

This clone was found once. The chain couples TRBV18 to TRBJ2-7; TRBD2 aligns across 7 bases. Germline CDR1 KGHSH, CDR2 LQKENI. V was clipped by 3 bases and J by 7 bases; unmatched bases: 0. The CDR3 length is 11 residues. CDR3 residues: CASSPGGEQYF. CDR3 coding DNA: TGTGCCAGCTCACCGGGGGGGGAGCAGTACTTC.

This clone was seen a handful of times. This rearrangement joins TRBV3-1 (or the pseudogene TRBV3-2) to TRBJ2-1; unclear D gene. From germline, CDR1 is LGHDT and CDR2 YNNKEL (reference sequence). The CDR3 spans 13 residues. V was trimmed by 0 bases and J by 9 bases, leaving 9 bases between them. The DNA of the CDR3 is TGTGCCAGCAGCCAAGATTTTCAGCGTGAGCAGTTCTTC. This gives the protein CASSQDFQREQFF.

This chain links TRBV24-1 with TRBJ2-1; no definite D call. Looked up from germline, CDR1 is KGHDR and CDR2 is SFDVKD. Trimming stripped 4 bases from V and 0 bases from J, with 3 bases between. This CDR3 spans 13 amino acids. DNA for the CDR3: TGTGCCACCAGTGACATCTCCTACAATGAGCAGTTCTTC. This encodes CATSDISYNEQFF.

The chain is built from TRBV15 and TRBJ2-7; weak D call: TRBD1 (5 bases). V was pared by 1 base and J by 4 bases, with 14 bases between. The CDR3 contains 15 residues. Germline CDR1 and CDR2: LNHNV and YYDKDF (reference sequence). The CDR3 sequence is CATSRVLTDAYEQYF. In nucleotides, the CDR3 is TGTGCCACCAGCAGAGTTTTGACAGACGCGTACGAGCAGTACTTC.

The chain uses TRBV9 and TRBJ2-7; 7 bases agree with TRBD1. Germline V CDR1 and CDR2: SGDLS, YYNGEE. The CDR3 extends over 14 amino acids. Trimming cost V 3 bases and J 2 bases; bases outside gene matches: 5. The DNA of the CDR3 is TGTGCCAGCAGCGCGGACAGGCCCCCCTACGAGCAGTACTTC. Its translation is CASSADRPPYEQYF.

The chain combines TRBV4-3 with TRBJ2-1; 13 bases align to TRBD2. Germline V gene data show CDR1 as LGHNA and CDR2 as YSLEER. This CDR3 region has 17 residues. Trimming removed 1 base from V and 7 bases from J; junction bases left unmatched: 7. Here the CDR3 reads CASSQGRGLAGMNEQFF. Written as DNA, the CDR3 is TGCGCCAGCAGCCAAGGGAGGGGACTAGCGGGAATGAATGAGCAGTTCTTC.

The V and J genes are TRBV6-5 and TRBJ1-3; D call uncertain. V lost 3 bases and J lost 0, with 12 bases in between. CDR1 and CDR2 from the germline V gene are MNHEY and SVGAGI. This CDR3 comprises 16 residues. CDR3 in DNA: TGTGCCAGCAGTTATGGCCCAGGCTCCTCTGGAAACACCATATATTTT. The encoded protein is CASSYGPGSSGNTIYF.

This clone has only a few counts. The chain recombines TRBV27 with TRBJ2-7, with TRBD1 matching 8 bases. The CDR3 contains 14 residues. Trimming removed 8 bases from V and 7 bases from J; junction bases left unmatched: 13. CDR1 MNHEY and CDR2 SMNVEV come from the germline V gene (reference sequence). The CDR3 DNA reads as TGTGCCAGCGCCACCGGGACAGGACTATGGGAGCAGTACTTC. This translates into CASATGTGLWEQYF.

This chain links TRBV3-1 (or the pseudogene TRBV3-2) with TRBJ1-4, with D tentatively TRBD1 (5 bases). Trimming cost V 1 base and J 2 bases, with 8 bases left between them. The CDR3 sequence is 15 residues long. Germline loops: CDR1 LGHDT, CDR2 YNNKEL (reference sequence). The CDR3 protein is CASSQVRATNEKLFF. CDR3 nucleotides: TGTGCCAGCAGCCAAGTCAGGGCGACTAATGAAAAACTGTTTTTT.

The chain is built from TRBV10-3 and TRBJ1-3; TRBD1 might be the D (5 bases). This CDR3 has 14 residues. The V end lost 3 bases, the J end lost 3 bases, and 9 bases lay between the germline ends. Germline CDR1 ENHRY, CDR2 SYGVKD. The DNA for the CDR3 is TGTGCCATCAGTGAATCGGGGGATGGAAACACCATATATTTT. Protein sequence: CAISESGDGNTIYF.

Here the CDR3 reads CATSRTGGTGVNTEAFF. CDR3 DNA: TGTGCCACCAGCAGAACCGGGGGGACAGGGGTGAACACTGAAGCTTTCTTT. The chain is built from TRBV15 and TRBJ1-1; TRBD1 agrees at 10 bases. V lost 2 bases to trimming and J lost 0 bases; unmatched junction nucleotides: 6. This CDR3 contains 17 residues. Germline V lookup: CDR1 LNHNV, CDR2 YYDKDF (reference sequence).

The genes are TRBV18 and TRBJ1-2; the D gene is possibly TRBD1 (5 bases). The germline V and J ends were trimmed by 6 bases and 3 bases, with 14 bases remaining between them. The CDR3 spans 14 residues. Germline V lookup: CDR1 KGHSH, CDR2 LQKENI. The CDR3 loop is CASSPSGEHYGYTF. The CDR3, as DNA: TGTGCCAGCTCCCCTTCGGGGGAGCACTATGGCTACACCTTC.

This sequence joins TRBV7-3 and TRBJ2-2; the match to TRBD2 covers 14 bases. Germline-derived CDR1 and CDR2 are SGHTA and FQGTGA. The CDR3 is 16 amino acids. The V gene end was trimmed by 4 bases and the J gene end by 5 bases; junction bases not matched to a gene: 3. The CDR3 DNA is TGTGCCAGCAGCTCGGGACTAGCGGGAGAAACCGGGGAGCTGTTTTTT. Translated: CASSSGLAGETGELFF.

This clone was recorded once. The genes are TRBV7-2 and TRBJ2-1; TRBD2 might be the D (6 bases). The CDR3 totals 15 residues. Trimming stripped 4 bases from V and 8 bases from J, with 18 bases between. Germline V CDR1 and CDR2: SGHTA, FQGNSA. The CDR3 loop is CASSSATSEADEQFF. CDR3 nucleotides: TGTGCCAGCAGCTCCGCGACTAGTGAGGCCGATGAGCAGTTCTTC. Complete variable domain (other parts from reference TRBV7-2 and TRBJ2-1): GAGVSQSPSNKVTEKGKDVELRCDPISGHTALYWYRQSLGQGLEFLIYFQGNSAPDKSGLPSDRFSAERTGGSVSTLTIQRTQQEDSAVYLCASSSATSEADEQFFGPGTRLTVL.

The chain links TRBV7-2 to TRBJ1-3, with unresolved D. The length of the CDR3 is 15 residues. Germline CDR1 is SGHTA and CDR2 is FQGNSA. The germline V and J ends were trimmed by 3 bases and 0 bases, with 9 bases remaining between them. The CDR3 spells CASSFSAGSGNTIYF. The CDR3 DNA reads as TGTGCCAGCAGCTTCTCCGCCGGCTCTGGAAACACCATATATTTT.

V is TRBV9 and J is TRBJ1-2; unclear D gene. Germline lookup yields CDR1 SGDLS and CDR2 YYNGEE. V was pared by 3 bases and J by 8 bases, with 8 bases between. The CDR3 contains 11 residues. CDR3 DNA sequence: TGTGCCAGCAGCGCGCGGTGGGGCTACACCTTC. Its protein product is CASSARWGYTF.

The chain is built from TRBV7-2 and TRBJ1-1, with TRBD1 matching over 12 bases. Germline CDR1 is SGHTA and CDR2 is FQGNSA. The CDR3 has 18 amino acids. V lost 0 bases, J lost 2 bases, and 7 bases stayed unmatched. The CDR3 DNA is TGTGCCAGCAGCTTAGCGGGAACCGGGACAGGGGGCAACACTGAAGCTTTCTTT. Amino acid sequence: CASSLAGTGTGGNTEAFF.

CDR3 nucleotides: TGCGCCAGCAGTGAGTCGAATCACAGGGGCAATCAGCCCCAGCATTTT. Translating gives CASSESNHRGNQPQHF. The chain couples TRBV10-1 to TRBJ1-5, with TRBD1 as a possible D gene (6 bases). V was trimmed by 0 bases and J by 2 bases, leaving 11 bases between them. The length of the CDR3 is 16 residues. Looked up from germline, CDR1 is WNHNN and CDR2 is SYGVQD (reference sequence).

In this sample, this clone turned up once. V is TRBV5-6 and J is TRBJ1-4; possible D gene TRBD1, 5 bases. The CDR3 runs to 16 residues. The germline V and J ends were trimmed by 0 bases and 6 bases, with 15 bases remaining between them. Germline CDR1 is SGHDT and CDR2 is YYEEEE. The DNA for the CDR3 is TGTGCCAGCAGCTTGGCTCGAGGACATACGGATGAAAAACTGTTTTTT. It translates to CASSLARGHTDEKLFF. The variable domain in full, completed from reference TRBV5-6 and TRBJ1-4, reads DAGVTQSPTHLIKTRGQQVTLRCSPKSGHDTVSWYQQALGQGPQFIFQYYEEEERQRGNFPDRFSGHQFPNYSSELNVNALLLGDSALYLCASSLARGHTDEKLFFGSGTQLSVL.

V and J are TRBV29-1 and TRBJ1-1, with a possible D match to TRBD1 (5 bases). Germline-derived CDR1 and CDR2 are SQVTM and ANQGSEA. Trimming removed 3 bases from V and 3 bases from J, with 8 bases in between. The CDR3 extends over 12 amino acids. CDR3 coding DNA: TGCAGCGTTGACAGGGATGACACTGAAGCTTTCTTT. Translating gives CSVDRDDTEAFF.

This chain uses TRBV7-8 with TRBJ2-7; 9 bases map to TRBD1. From germline, CDR1 is SGHVS and CDR2 FQNEAQ. This CDR3 has 16 residues. The ends lost 4 bases at V and 7 bases at J; junction bases unmatched: 14. The CDR3 protein is CASSSTIRTGDGEQYF. The CDR3 nucleotides are TGTGCCAGCAGCTCCACGATAAGGACAGGGGACGGTGAGCAGTACTTC. Together with reference TRBV7-8 and TRBJ2-7, the CDR3 gives the full variable domain: GAGVSQSPRYKVAKRGQDVALRCDPISGHVSLFWYQQALGQGPEFLTYFQNEAQLDKSGLPSDRFFAERPEGSVSTLKIQRTQQEDSAVYLCASSSTIRTGDGEQYFGPGTRLTVT.